This passage covers 20 T cell receptor beta chains from one sample sequenced in a study of shared clonotypes between healthy human individuals. The protocol was immunoSEQ multiplex PCR, while the TCRdb copy is restricted to in-frame clones and leaves out a portion. The sample contains 1.4 million or so clones, about 98.5% of which appear only once. The sequenced material came from naive CD4+ T cells sorted from blood. The sample's subset: CD45RA+ positively selected. The receptors were gathered from a man aged 25 to 40 in good health.

The chain is built from TRBV7-2 and TRBJ1-2; 7 bases match TRBD1. With V trimmed by 5 bases and J by 0 bases, 3 bases remained unmatched. This CDR3 is built from 14 residues. Germline V gives CDR1 SGHTA, CDR2 FQGNSA. The CDR3 DNA sequence: TGTGCCAGCAGCCCGGGGACAGCTAACTATGGCTACACCTTC. Translation: CASSPGTANYGYTF.

Concerning this clone itself: The sample carries other DNA sequences with the same CDR3. The V call is TRBV9, the J call TRBJ2-1, with D possibly TRBD1 on 5 matching bases. CDR1 SGDLS and CDR2 YYNGEE come from the germline V gene. The CDR3 loop spans 14 amino acids. V shed 0 bases and J shed 4 bases, with 8 bases lying between them. CDR3 sequence reads: CASSVGQGYNEQFF. Written as DNA, the CDR3 is TGTGCCAGCAGCGTAGGGCAGGGATACAATGAGCAGTTCTTC. The full variable domain, rest sourced from reference TRBV9 and TRBJ2-1, is DSGVTQTPKHLITATGQRVTLRCSPRSGDLSVYWYQQSLDQGLQFLIQYYNGEERAKGNILERFSAQQFPDLHSELNLSSLELGDSALYFCASSVGQGYNEQFFGPGTRLTVL.

The CDR3 region has the DNA TGCGCCAGCAGCTTCGGGAAGGAGGCGGATACGCAGTATTTT. Its translation is CASSFGKEADTQYF. The chain recombines TRBV5-1 with TRBJ2-3; tentative D call: TRBD2 (5 bases). There are 14 residues in the CDR3. V dropped 2 bases and J dropped 6 bases, with 13 bases sitting between them. Germline V gene lookup returns CDR1 SGHRS and CDR2 YFSETQ.

CDR3 coding DNA: TGTGCCACCAGCAGTCGATACGGAGCGGGCGCTGTCGATGAGCAGTTCTTC. Its translation is CATSSRYGAGAVDEQFF. This chain links TRBV15 with TRBJ2-1; the D gene is possibly TRBD2 (6 bases). The CDR3 extends over 17 amino acids. Germline V gene sequence: CDR1 LNHNV, CDR2 YYDKDF (reference sequence). Between the trimmed V and J ends, which lost 3 bases and 8 bases, there was a span of 23 bases.

This chain uses TRBV10-3 with TRBJ2-3; D possibly uses TRBD1 or TRBD2 (5 bases each). The V end lost 7 bases, the J end lost 1 base, and 12 bases lay between the germline ends. The CDR3 extends over 14 amino acids. Germline V lookup: CDR1 ENHRY, CDR2 SYGVKD. CDR3 coding DNA: TGTGCCATCAAGGGGAGTAGCGGCACAGATACGCAGTATTTT. Translation: CAIKGSSGTDTQYF.

Concerning this clone: The sample carries other DNA sequences with the same CDR3. This chain joins TRBV28 and TRBJ2-7; D remains unclear. This CDR3 contains 13 residues. Trimming took off 3 bases at V and 1 base at J, with 7 bases between the two ends. Germline values: CDR1 MDHEN, CDR2 SYDVKM. The DNA for the CDR3 is TGTGCCAGCAGTTTTCGCCTATCCTACGAGCAGTACTTC. Encoded protein: CASSFRLSYEQYF.

The chain joins TRBV4-1 to TRBJ2-2; TRBD1 matches 9 bases. From germline, CDR1 is MGHRA and CDR2 YSYEKL. Trimming at V came to 4 bases and at J to 1 base, leaving 4 bases not matched to a gene. The CDR3 runs 16 residues. Here the CDR3 reads CASSPSDRGNTGELFF. Here the CDR3 DNA reads TGCGCCAGCAGCCCATCGGACAGGGGGAACACCGGGGAGCTGTTTTTT.

V is TRBV5-1 and J is TRBJ2-7, with 10 bases that match TRBD2. CDR3 length: 16 amino acids. After removal of 1 base from V and 7 bases from J, the junction contained 11 bases not matched to a gene. Looked up from germline, CDR1 is SGHRS and CDR2 is YFSETQ. The CDR3 spells CASSLSPGLATSEQYF. The CDR3 nucleotides are TGCGCCAGCAGCTTGAGTCCGGGACTAGCGACGAGTGAGCAGTACTTC.

This chain joins TRBV5-1 and TRBJ2-7; D unresolved. The CDR3 totals 15 residues. Trimming left V 0 bases short and J 2 bases short, with 12 bases between. Germline V CDR1 and CDR2: SGHRS, YFSETQ. The CDR3, as DNA: TGCGCCAGCAGCTTGGAACTGGCTGTTACCTACGAGCAGTACTTC. Translating gives CASSLELAVTYEQYF.

V gene TRBV29-1 combines with J gene TRBJ1-4, with 9 bases matching TRBD1. Germline trimming cut 7 bases from V and 5 bases from J; bases unmatched to any gene: 8. This CDR3 contains 14 residues. Germline V gives CDR1 SQVTM, CDR2 ANQGSEA. CDR3 bases: TGCAGCGCCTTGACAGGGGGGTCGAATGAAAAACTGTTTTTT. This sequence encodes CSALTGGSNEKLFF.

This clone occurred once. The chain combines TRBV27 with TRBJ1-2; the match to TRBD1 covers 7 bases. The germline V gene has CDR1 MNHEY and CDR2 SMNVEV (reference sequence). V lost 0 bases and J lost 3; bases outside the gene matches: 4. The CDR3 consists of 15 residues. CDR3 sequence (DNA): TGTGCCAGCAGTTTATCCATAGGGGGCGACTATGGCTACACCTTC. Translated, it gives CASSLSIGGDYGYTF.

J is TRBJ2-7 and V is TRBV14, with 9 bases matching TRBD2. The CDR3 runs 14 residues. Trimming took 4 bases from V and 5 from J; bases not matched to a gene: 6. The V gene's germline CDR1 is SGHDN and CDR2 FVKESK. This chain's CDR3 is CASSLGLALNEQYF. CDR3 bases: TGTGCCAGCAGCCTGGGACTAGCTCTGAACGAGCAGTACTTC.

The V and J genes are TRBV19 and TRBJ1-5, with TRBD1 as a possible D gene (6 bases). V shed 7 bases and J shed 12 bases, with 22 bases lying between them. Per germline, CDR1 LNHDA and CDR2 SQIVND (reference sequence). This CDR3 has 14 amino acids. This CDR3 is CASTYRERGGNQHF. CDR3 nucleotide sequence: TGTGCCAGTACCTATAGGGAAAGGGGGGGGAACCAGCATTTT.

To note about this clone: An end of the junction does not agree with germline; a read error may underlie this. This sequence joins TRBV18 and TRBJ2-5; D ambiguous. The CDR3 runs 13 residues. Germline V gene sequence: CDR1 KGHSH, CDR2 LQKENI. In nucleotides, the CDR3 is TGTGCCAGCTCACCGGTCTCTTCAGAGGCCCAGTACTTC. Protein: CASSPVSSEAQYF.

This clone came up once. This chain connects TRBV28 to TRBJ1-1, with D tentatively TRBD1 (5 bases). This CDR3 is built from 16 residues. Germline V gene sequence: CDR1 MDHEN, CDR2 SYDVKM. The V end lost 1 base, the J end lost 0 bases, and 12 bases lay between the germline ends. CDR3 bases: TGTGCCAGCAGTTTATCGGGCAGACAGATGAACACTGAAGCTTTCTTT. Amino acid sequence: CASSLSGRQMNTEAFF.

This clone showed up just once. Other nucleotide sequences in the sample specify the same CDR3. This chain links TRBV11-2 with TRBJ2-7; 8 nucleotides match TRBD1. CDR3 length equals 14 residues. V lost 5 bases, J lost 4 bases, and 7 bases stayed unmatched. Germline V gene data show CDR1 as SGHAT and CDR2 as FQNNGV. The chain's CDR3 is CASSPQGASYEQYF. CDR3 DNA: TGTGCCAGCAGCCCCCAGGGGGCAAGTTACGAGCAGTACTTC.

V is TRBV5-1 and J is TRBJ1-2; D remains unclear. CDR3 length: 17 residues. Trimming removed 0 bases at V and 2 bases at J, with 17 bases between. Germline V lookup: CDR1 SGHRS, CDR2 YFSETQ. As DNA, the CDR3 is TGCGCCAGCAGCTTGGAAGTAGGGTCCCGAAGAAACTATGGCTACACCTTC. Translating gives CASSLEVGSRRNYGYTF.

This chain links TRBV28 with TRBJ2-5; possible D gene TRBD2, 5 bases. The CDR3 runs 13 residues. Germline CDR1 and CDR2: MDHEN and SYDVKM. V gave up 3 bases and J gave up 5 bases, with 10 bases separating them. The CDR3 is CASSLEAPETQYF. In DNA form, the CDR3 reads TGTGCCAGCAGTTTGGAGGCCCCCGAGACCCAGTACTTC.

This chain uses TRBV11-2 with TRBJ2-5; D gene unclear. Germline V gives CDR1 SGHAT, CDR2 FQNNGV. Trimming removed 4 bases at V and 7 bases at J, with 10 bases between. The CDR3 has 12 residues. In nucleotides, the CDR3 is TGTGCCAGCAGCTCATTAGTGGCGACCCAGTACTTC. Encoded protein: CASSSLVATQYF.

In regard to this clone: The sample holds other DNA sequences that translate to the same CDR3. V is TRBV28 and J is TRBJ1-1; 7 bases fit TRBD1. The junction had 2 bases not matched to a gene; V was cut back by 2 bases and J by 5 bases. CDR1 is MDHEN, CDR2 SYDVKM, per germline. The CDR3 extends over 13 amino acids. CDR3 sequence (DNA): TGTGCCAGCAGTTTACCAGGGGGTACTGAAGCTTTCTTT. Its translation: CASSLPGGTEAFF.